The following is a TCR beta chain sequence with its context. The sample originates from a study of technical replicates of blood from a few donors. Trimming took off 7 bases at V and 5 bases at J, with 8 bases between the two ends. This CDR3 has 11 amino acids. Germline CDR1 reads MDHEN; CDR2 reads SYDVKM. Clones were sequenced by immunoSEQ multiplex PCR, and TCRdb holds only the in-frame ones, with some missing. This sample has 50,000 to 60,000 clones, with 75% to 95% found just once. The rearrangement links TRBV28 to TRBJ2-5; D uncertain. The receptor was isolated from a human donor in good health. Some clones in this sample may be carry-over from other donors' samples. Sequencing was performed on PBMCs. CDR3 region: CASIGYETQYF. The CDR3 nucleotides are TGTGCCAGCATCGGGTATGAGACCCAGTACTTC. The entire variable domain, with the rest obtained from reference TRBV28 and TRBJ2-5, is as follows: DVKVTQSSRYLVKRTGEKVFLECVQDMDHENMFWYRQDPGLGLRLIYFSYDVKMKEKGDIPEGYSVSREKKERFSLILESASTNQTSMYLCASIGYETQYFGPGTRLLVL.